This T cell receptor beta chain was captured in a study of T cell changes during pregnancy in multiple sclerosis (dated by TCRdb to between 2018 and 2021). Describing the broader study: The study examined how the T cell repertoire changed over the course of pregnancy in women with multiple sclerosis.

The receptor library was made with the immunoSEQ multiplex PCR assay. TCRdb mirrors the immuneACCESS table, restricted to in-frame sequences. Some clones are absent from its copies; in checked studies, under half trace to an unresolved V gene, and the reason for the others is unknown. This sample is represented by roughly 11,000 clones; around four fifths of them were singletons. Clones ranked in the top ten supply approximately 10% of the sample. Notes on this clone: There is no known antigen for this receptor. No base-level quality is on record; no much larger clone is a single base apart. Other DNA sequences in this sample translate to the same CDR3.

V loses 6 bases at its end and J loses 5 bases; junction bases beyond the gene matches: 12. Its CDR3 holds 14 amino acids, cysteine through phenylalanine. The DNA shown is the 42-base CDR3, in frame from base 1. CDR1 SQVTM and CDR2 ANQGSEA were looked up in the germline V gene. The material sequenced was CD8+ T cells from peripheral blood mononuclear cells, taken after pregnancy. This sequence originates from a female donor in good health, enrolled as a control in a pregnancy study. Recombination linked TRBV29-1 to TRBJ2-5; the central 7 bases match TRBD2. CDR3 reads: CSVVYHGLGETQYF. The nucleotide sequence is given as TGCAGCGTAGTCTACCACGGACTAGGGGAGACCCAGTACTTC.